These 8 T cell receptor beta chains share one sample of origin, sequenced in a study of T cell changes during pregnancy in multiple sclerosis. The table came from immunoSEQ multiplex PCR; TCRdb's copy has only in-frame clones and leaves some out. The table has about 46,000 clones, approximately 92% seen once. Specimen: CD8+ T cells from peripheral blood mononuclear cells, collected after pregnancy. The receptors shown here come from a female donor with multiple sclerosis, enrolled in a pregnancy study.

The chain employs TRBV6-5 and TRBJ2-2; 13 bases match TRBD2. Germline V gives CDR1 MNHEY, CDR2 SVGAGI. This CDR3 region has 14 residues. V dropped 6 bases and J dropped 16; count of bases not matched to a gene: 11. As DNA, the CDR3 is TGTGCCAGCAGGGCCACTAGCGGGGGGGCCTCGCCGTTTTTT. Its translation is CASRATSGGASPFF.

This rearrangement joins TRBV28 to TRBJ2-1; TRBD2 aligns across 10 bases. Germline lookup yields CDR1 MDHEN and CDR2 SYDVKM. CDR3 length equals 18 residues. V shed 6 bases, J shed 0 bases, and the junction held 11 bases outside the gene matches. CDR3 region: CASRQIAGGVSSYNEQFF. CDR3 sequence (DNA): TGTGCCAGCAGACAAATAGCGGGAGGCGTCAGCTCCTACAATGAGCAGTTCTTC.

The chain has TRBV2 and TRBJ1-3; tentatively, D is TRBD1 (5 bases). Germline loops: CDR1 SNHLY, CDR2 FYNNEI. The CDR3 totals 16 residues. Trimming cost V 2 bases and J 0 bases, with 11 bases left between them. CDR3 in DNA: TGTGCCAGCAGTGAATTGACAGTGTTCTCTGGAAACACCATATATTTT. This codes for CASSELTVFSGNTIYF.

This clone was seen a few times. J is TRBJ2-7 and V is TRBV5-5, with TRBD1 as a possible D gene (5 bases). Trimming took off 5 bases at V and 3 bases at J, with 18 bases between the two ends. The CDR3 spans 15 residues. Germline lookup yields CDR1 SGHKS and CDR2 YYEKEE (reference sequence). The CDR3 protein is CASSPKGAAYYEQYF. The CDR3 DNA follows: TGTGCCAGCAGTCCCAAAGGGGCAGCTTACTACGAGCAGTACTTC.

The J gene is TRBJ2-2, the V gene TRBV5-4; 8 bases align to TRBD2. This CDR3 has 16 amino acids. In germline, CDR1 is SGHNT, CDR2 YYREEE (reference sequence). V lost 1 base, J lost 3 bases, and 5 bases stayed unmatched. Here the CDR3 DNA reads TGTGCCAGCAGCTTGCTTGCGGGAGGTCACACCGGGGAGCTGTTTTTT. Its translation: CASSLLAGGHTGELFF.

This chain uses TRBV6-5 with TRBJ2-7; 7 bases fit TRBD1. The V and J ends lost 1 base and 3 bases, in that order; junction bases with no gene match: 6. The CDR3 is 15 amino acids. Germline-derived CDR1 and CDR2 are MNHEY and SVGAGI. The CDR3 loop is CASSYFRDRLYEQYF. CDR3 sequence (DNA): TGTGCCAGCAGTTACTTCCGGGACAGACTCTACGAGCAGTACTTC.

The chain uses TRBV7-6 and TRBJ2-3; perhaps TRBD2 as D (6 bases). Germline CDR1 is SGHVS and CDR2 is FNYEAQ. V was clipped by 4 bases and J by 2 bases, with 13 bases between them. The CDR3 is made up of 15 amino acids. CDR3 DNA sequence: TGTGCCAGCAGCTCCAGGCGGGACCCCACAGATACGCAGTATTTT. This encodes CASSSRRDPTDTQYF.

A single count supports this clone. This sequence joins TRBV7-6 and TRBJ2-1; TRBD2 matches 10 bases. Losses at the gene ends were 1 base for V and 0 bases for J; bases not matched to a gene: 3. Germline lookup yields CDR1 SGHVS and CDR2 FNYEAQ. CDR3 length equals 17 residues. The CDR3 sequence: CASSLGTSGRSYNEQFF. The CDR3, as DNA: TGTGCCAGCAGCTTAGGGACTAGCGGACGCTCCTACAATGAGCAGTTCTTC.